This T cell receptor (beta chain) was observed in a study of blood T cell repertoires in COVID-19. Study summary: COVID-19 samples from acute and convalescent phases originated in the United States, Italy and Spain. PBMCs, B-cell-depleted T cells, or T cells provided the cDNA or gDNA that made up the material.

Trimming shortened V by 2 bases and J by 0 bases, and 14 bases separated the two germline ends. The CDR3 contains 17 residues. The germline CDR1 and CDR2 sequences are GTSNPN and SVGIG (reference sequence). How the authors handled the data: Reference gene primer amplification yielded estimated nucleated cell counts. Profiling relied on immunoSEQ multiplex PCR, and the TCRdb table lists in-frame clones only, not all of them. D and trimming come from the DNA, and the V and J calls and clone size come from that table. The sample shows roughly 97,000 clones, about nine tenths of them seen only once. Sample: peripheral blood. The clonotype originates from a middle-aged man with acute or convalescent COVID-19. The genes are TRBV30 and TRBJ2-6; D is unresolved. The CDR3 here is CAWSPRLYYSGANVLTF. Written as DNA, the CDR3 is TGTGCCTGGAGTCCTAGGCTATACTACTCTGGGGCCAACGTCCTGACTTTC.